This T cell receptor (beta chain) was recovered during a study of cytomegalovirus exposure and HLA in healthy donors. Across the whole study: Earlier, some 200 million T cells were analyzed, and some 120 million unique TCR beta sequences were found among them.

PCR was performed using 60 Vbeta and 13 Jbeta primers. Sequenced by immunoSEQ multiplex PCR; TCRdb stores in-frame clones only, minus some. The table lists around 140,000 clones, around four fifths of them singletons. Per the germline V gene, CDR1 is SEHNR and CDR2 is FQNEAQ (reference sequence). The J segment lost 7 bases and the V segment lost 5 bases, leaving 6 bases of the junction unmatched. CDR3 length: 16 residues. The chain carries TRBV7-9 and TRBJ2-1, with TRBD2 matching 15 bases. Sequencing used PBMCs. The receptor was derived from a woman aged 40 to 50 in good health and CMV-seronegative. The chain's CDR3 is CASSPGLAGGHNEQFF. In DNA, the CDR3 is TGTGCCAGCAGCCCAGGACTAGCGGGGGGGCATAATGAGCAGTTCTTC.